The 23 T cell receptor beta chains reported below all come from one sample, sequenced in a study of T cell repertoires in cytomegalovirus infection. Using its own MiXCR run on the reads, TCRdb lists one record per CDR3 protein. This table holds around 740,000 distinct CDR3 sequences, 35% found once. Source material: PBMCs. The receptors shown here come from a human donor in good health (CMV status not recorded). Some clones in this sample may be carry-over from other donors' samples.

This clonotype occurred many times. This sequence joins TRBV12-3 or TRBV12-4 and TRBJ2-2, with a weak D call TRBD1 (5 bases). The CDR3 runs 12 residues. Trimming cost V 3 bases and J 7 bases, with 6 bases left between them. The CDR3 sequence is CASSFRVGELFF. As DNA, the CDR3 is TGTGCCAGCAGTTTCAGGGTCGGGGAGCTGTTTTTT.

V is TRBV5-1 and J is TRBJ2-5, with D tentatively TRBD1 or TRBD2 (5 bases each). Germline lookup yields CDR1 SGHRS and CDR2 YFSETQ. CDR3 length equals 15 residues. The V end lost 0 bases, the J end lost 1 base, and 10 bases lay between the germline ends. CDR3 protein: CASSLEWGPQETQYF. The CDR3 bases are TGCGCCAGCAGCTTGGAGTGGGGACCCCAAGAGACCCAGTACTTC. Supplemented by reference TRBV5-1 and TRBJ2-5, the full variable domain reads KAGVTQTPRYLIKTRGQQVTLSCSPISGHRSVSWYQQTPGQGLQFLFEYFSETQRNKGNFPGRFSGRQFSNSRSEMNVSTLELGDSALYLCASSLEWGPQETQYFGPGTRLLVL.

The chain employs TRBV27 and TRBJ1-1; D is uncertain. There are 13 residues in the CDR3. Looked up from germline, CDR1 is MNHEY and CDR2 is SMNVEV (reference sequence). Deletions cut 3 bases from V and 5 bases from J, with 10 bases between. CDR3 residues: CASSFALGTEAFF. CDR3 in DNA: TGTGCCAGCAGTTTTGCCCTGGGGACTGAAGCTTTCTTT.

This clonotype was observed a handful of times. This could be a read error, since a much larger clone is one nucleotide away. This chain uses TRBV27 with TRBJ2-7; unclear D gene. Trimming pared 5 bases from V and 0 bases from J, leaving 5 bases between. This CDR3 contains 12 residues. In germline, CDR1 is MNHEY, CDR2 SMNVEV (reference sequence). The CDR3 sequence is CASSPLSYEQYF. CDR3 nucleotides: TGTGCCAGCAGTCCTCTCTCCTACGAGCAGTACTTC.

The V call is TRBV5-6, the J call TRBJ1-1; 7 nucleotides agree with TRBD1. Unmatched junction bases numbered 11, after V lost 3 bases and J lost 0 bases. The CDR3 is 17 residues long. Germline CDR1 SGHDT, CDR2 YYEEEE. The CDR3 DNA reads TGTGCCAGCAGCTCTCGGGACAGCGAGGGGGTGAACACTGAAGCTTTCTTT. It yields the protein CASSSRDSEGVNTEAFF. The full variable domain, in which reference TRBV5-6 and TRBJ1-1 provide the parts outside the CDR3, is DAGVTQSPTHLIKTRGQQVTLRCSPKSGHDTVSWYQQALGQGPQFIFQYYEEEERQRGNFPDRFSGHQFPNYSSELNVNALLLGDSALYLCASSSRDSEGVNTEAFFGQGTRLTVV.

This clonotype has only a few counts. The chain joins TRBV12-3 or TRBV12-4 to TRBJ1-1, with a tentative D call TRBD1 (5 bases). The CDR3 has 14 amino acids. Trimming took 7 bases from V and 4 from J, leaving 16 bases between them. The CDR3, as DNA: TGTGCCAGCACCTATGGGGGGAGGACCACTGAAGCTTTCTTT. This sequence encodes CASTYGGRTTEAFF.

The chain employs TRBV2 and TRBJ1-4, with 10 nucleotides matching TRBD1. Germline lookup yields CDR1 SNHLY and CDR2 FYNNEI. The CDR3 sequence is 13 residues long. V trimming: 8 bases; J trimming: 8 bases; junction bases outside the gene matches: 5. The CDR3 loop reads CASLTGGREKLFF. For the CDR3, the DNA is TGTGCCAGCTTGACAGGGGGCAGGGAAAAACTGTTTTTT. Supplemented by reference TRBV2 and TRBJ1-4, the full variable domain reads EPEVTQTPSHQVTQMGQEVILRCVPISNHLYFYWYRQILGQKVEFLVSFYNNEISEKSEIFDDQFSVERPDGSNFTLKIRSTKLEDSAMYFCASLTGGREKLFFGSGTQLSVL.

This clonotype has ten or more counts. The chain is built from TRBV6-1 and TRBJ2-7; TRBD1 matches 10 bases. The V and J ends lost 6 bases and 4 bases, in that order; junction bases with no gene match: 9. CDR1 is MNHNS, CDR2 SASEGT, per germline. CDR3 length: 15 amino acids. The CDR3, as DNA: TGTGCCAGCAGGGAGCCCGGGACAGGGGATTACGAGCAGTACTTC. Translation: CASREPGTGDYEQYF.

The rearrangement links TRBV19 to TRBJ2-2; D remains unclear. With 0 bases removed from V and 7 bases from J, the gap between germline ends came to 15 bases. The V gene's germline CDR1 is LNHDA and CDR2 SQIVND (reference sequence). This CDR3 has 16 amino acids. The CDR3 coding sequence is TGTGCCAGTAGTATAGATCCAATAAGGGTCAGCGGGGAGCTGTTTTTT. This gives the protein CASSIDPIRVSGELFF.

The V call is TRBV6-1, the J call TRBJ2-7; maybe TRBD1 (6 bases). The CDR3 is 16 residues long. The V gene lost 1 base and the J gene lost 2 bases, with 15 bases spanning the gap. CDR1 is MNHNS and CDR2 is SASEGT in the germline V gene. The chain's CDR3 is CASSEVDRRNTYEQYF. CDR3 DNA: TGTGCCAGCAGTGAAGTCGACAGGCGTAATACCTACGAGCAGTACTTC.

The V and J genes are TRBV7-6 and TRBJ1-1; no clear D. CDR3 length: 12 residues. The germline gives CDR1 SGHVS, CDR2 FNYEAQ. V was trimmed by 1 base and J by 7 bases, leaving 7 bases between them. CDR3 region: CASSLGINEAFF. In nucleotides, the CDR3 is TGTGCCAGCAGCTTAGGAATCAATGAAGCTTTCTTT.

Concerning this clonotype itself: The junction departs from germline at one end; a sequencing error may be responsible. The gene calls are TRBV7-7 and TRBJ2-7, with D perhaps given as TRBD1 or TRBD2 (5 bases each). The CDR3 contains 13 residues. Germline CDR1 and CDR2: SSHAT and FNYEAQ (reference sequence). CDR3 sequence: CASSLGDTPEQYF. For the CDR3, the DNA is TGTGCTAGCAGCTTGGGGGATACCCCCGAGCAGTACTTC.

The V call is TRBV30, the J call TRBJ2-3, with D possibly matching TRBD2 (6 bases). V gave up 4 bases and J gave up 3 bases, with 11 bases separating them. CDR3 length equals 13 residues. Germline V CDR1 and CDR2: GTSNPN, SVGIG (reference sequence). CDR3 region: CAWTIAVTDTQYF. The DNA for the CDR3 is TGTGCCTGGACGATAGCGGTAACAGATACGCAGTATTTT.

This clonotype appeared many times. The gene calls are TRBV7-2 and TRBJ2-7; D unresolved. The CDR3 contains 12 residues. CDR1 is SGHTA and CDR2 is FQGNSA in the germline V gene. V lost 3 bases and J 3 bases, leaving 6 bases between the germline ends. The CDR3 DNA is TGTGCCAGCAGCTTCCAACACTACGAGCAGTACTTC. It encodes CASSFQHYEQYF.

The genes are TRBV24-1 and TRBJ2-3; 9 bases are a match to TRBD1. Germline trimming cut 5 bases from V and 2 bases from J; bases unmatched to any gene: 7. This CDR3 contains 16 residues. Germline CDR1 and CDR2: KGHDR and SFDVKD. CDR3 sequence: CATSVPGQGATDTQYF. The CDR3 coding sequence is TGTGCCACCAGTGTACCGGGACAGGGCGCCACAGATACGCAGTATTTT.

Only a few counts were recorded for this clonotype. The chain is built from TRBV28 and TRBJ2-1; no definite D call. Deletions cut 8 bases from V and 3 bases from J, with 5 bases between. Germline-derived CDR1 and CDR2 are MDHEN and SYDVKM. The length of the CDR3 is 11 residues. CDR3 amino acids: CASGYYNEQFF. CDR3 DNA: TGTGCCAGCGGCTACTACAATGAGCAGTTCTTC.

This chain uses TRBV7-2 with TRBJ2-3; D could derive from TRBD1 or TRBD2 (5 bases each). This CDR3 is 15 amino acids long. Trimming cost V 4 bases and J 9 bases, with 20 bases left between them. In germline, CDR1 is SGHTA, CDR2 FQGNSA. CDR3 residues: CASSSRDPRGETQYF. Written as DNA, the CDR3 is TGTGCCAGCAGCTCCCGGGACCCTCGTGGAGAGACGCAGTATTTT.

This clonotype came up a few times. The chain links TRBV4-1 to TRBJ1-5; D gene ambiguous. This CDR3 spans 15 amino acids. Germline CDR1 is MGHRA and CDR2 is YSYEKL. With 0 bases removed from V and 5 bases from J, the gap between germline ends came to 11 bases. The CDR3 coding sequence is TGCGCCAGCAGCCAAGACCGGGATCGGGATCAGCCCCAGCATTTT. Its protein product is CASSQDRDRDQPQHF.

This clonotype has a handful of counts. This rearrangement joins TRBV2 to TRBJ1-2; D uncertain. The CDR3 totals 15 residues. Trimming removed 4 bases from V and 2 bases from J, with 14 bases in between. Germline CDR1 is SNHLY and CDR2 is FYNNEI. The CDR3 loop is CASSAPDGENYGYTF. Here the CDR3 DNA reads TGTGCCAGCAGTGCGCCGGACGGGGAGAACTATGGCTACACCTTC.

The chain carries TRBV4-2 and TRBJ2-2; the match to TRBD1 covers 8 bases. The CDR3 length is 14 residues. CDR1 LGHNA and CDR2 YNFKEQ come from the germline V gene. V shed 4 bases, J shed 7 bases, and the junction held 5 bases outside the gene matches. The CDR3 here is CASSPGQAYGELFF. CDR3 sequence (DNA): TGTGCCAGCAGCCCGGGACAGGCGTACGGGGAGCTGTTTTTT.

J is TRBJ1-2 and V is TRBV7-9; D possibly corresponds to TRBD1 (5 bases). CDR3 length: 15 amino acids. The germline V and J ends were trimmed by 5 bases and 1 base, with 14 bases remaining between them. Germline CDR1 reads SEHNR; CDR2 reads FQNEAQ (reference sequence). CDR3 DNA: TGTGCCAGCAGCCCAGACCCTAGGGGTAACTATGGCTACACCTTC. Amino acid sequence: CASSPDPRGNYGYTF.

This clonotype was seen a few times. The chain carries TRBV28 and TRBJ1-1, with D perhaps TRBD1 (6 bases). The CDR3 loop spans 15 amino acids. Trimming took 0 bases from V and 4 from J, leaving 12 bases between them. Germline assignment: CDR1 MDHEN and CDR2 SYDVKM. Here the CDR3 DNA reads TGTGCCAGCAGTTTATGGGGGGCTGGAGGCACTGAAGCTTTCTTT. Its translation is CASSLWGAGGTEAFF.

The DNA of the CDR3 is TGTGCCAGCCACCACTCGGGACACAACACCGGGGAGCTGTTTTTT. It encodes CASHHSGHNTGELFF. The V call is TRBV2, the J call TRBJ2-2; possible D gene TRBD1, 6 bases. V gave up 8 bases and J gave up 2 bases, with 15 bases separating them. The CDR3 consists of 15 residues. Germline-derived CDR1 and CDR2 are SNHLY and FYNNEI.